This paragraph covers one T cell receptor (beta chain) sequence. Its antigen is not known. This entry is derived from a study of cytomegalovirus exposure and HLA in healthy donors. Findings and limits, study-wide: High sensitivity and specificity were reportedly achieved when the classifier diagnosed cytomegalovirus status. Among the CMV-associated chains, a few were confirmed in vitro as specific for CMV antigens.

Amplification used 60 Vbeta primers and 13 Jbeta primers. Produced via immunoSEQ multiplex PCR; TCRdb's table is partial and in-frame only. The table lists around 160,000 clones, around 75% of them singletons. Among the donors, all were healthy bone marrow donors. The CDR3 is made up of 11 amino acids. V lost 5 bases, J lost 8 bases, and 7 bases lay in between. CDR1 is SGHVS and CDR2 is FNYEAQ in the germline V gene. This TCR came from a woman in her thirties or forties in good health and CMV-seropositive. The chain combines TRBV7-6 with TRBJ2-1; D uncertain. The sample taken for sequencing was PBMCs. The CDR3, as DNA: TGTGCCAGCAGCCAATCCCATGAGCAGTTCTTC. Amino acid sequence: CASSQSHEQFF.